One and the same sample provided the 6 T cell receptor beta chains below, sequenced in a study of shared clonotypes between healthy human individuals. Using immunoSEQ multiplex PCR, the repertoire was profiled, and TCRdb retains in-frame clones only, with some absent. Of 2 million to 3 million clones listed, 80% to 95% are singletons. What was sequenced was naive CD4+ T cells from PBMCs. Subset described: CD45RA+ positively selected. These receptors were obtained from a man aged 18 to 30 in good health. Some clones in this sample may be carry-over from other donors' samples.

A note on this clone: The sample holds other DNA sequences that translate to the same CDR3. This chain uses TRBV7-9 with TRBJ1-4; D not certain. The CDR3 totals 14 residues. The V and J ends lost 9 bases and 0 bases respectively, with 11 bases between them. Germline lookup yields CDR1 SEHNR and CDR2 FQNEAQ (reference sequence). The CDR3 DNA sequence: TGTGCCAGTTCCCTCGCTGCAACTAATGAAAAACTGTTTTTT. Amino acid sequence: CASSLAATNEKLFF.

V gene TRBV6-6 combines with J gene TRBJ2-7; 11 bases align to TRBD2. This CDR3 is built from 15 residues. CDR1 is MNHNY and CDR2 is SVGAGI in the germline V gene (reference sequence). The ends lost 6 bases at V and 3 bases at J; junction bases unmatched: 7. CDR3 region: CASRVGLAGNYEQYF. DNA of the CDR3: TGTGCCAGCAGGGTCGGACTAGCGGGTAACTACGAGCAGTACTTC.

DNA of the CDR3: TGTGCCAGCAGCTTAGCCCCCTCGATCTACGAGCAGTACTTC. It encodes CASSLAPSIYEQYF. The rearrangement joins TRBV7-2 to TRBJ2-7; no firm D call. The germline V gene has CDR1 SGHTA and CDR2 FQGNSA. The CDR3 is 14 residues long. Trimming shortened V by 0 bases and J by 3 bases, and 9 bases separated the two germline ends.

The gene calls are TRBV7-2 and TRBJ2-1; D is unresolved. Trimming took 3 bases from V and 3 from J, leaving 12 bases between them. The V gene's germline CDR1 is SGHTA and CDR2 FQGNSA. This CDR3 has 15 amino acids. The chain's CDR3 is CASSFGQVNYNEQFF. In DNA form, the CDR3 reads TGTGCCAGCAGCTTCGGCCAGGTGAACTACAATGAGCAGTTCTTC.

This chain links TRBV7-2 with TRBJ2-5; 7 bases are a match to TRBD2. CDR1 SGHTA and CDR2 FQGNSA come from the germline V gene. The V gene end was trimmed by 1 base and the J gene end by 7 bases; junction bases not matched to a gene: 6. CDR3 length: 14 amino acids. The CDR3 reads CASSLEGGSGTQYF. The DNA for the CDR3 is TGTGCCAGCAGCTTAGAGGGAGGGAGTGGGACCCAGTACTTC.

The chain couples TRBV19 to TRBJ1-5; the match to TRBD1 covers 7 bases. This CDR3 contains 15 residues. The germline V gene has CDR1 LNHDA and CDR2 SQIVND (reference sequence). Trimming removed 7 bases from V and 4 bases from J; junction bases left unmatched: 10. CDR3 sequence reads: CASTPSGGANQPQHF. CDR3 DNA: TGTGCCAGTACCCCCTCAGGGGGTGCAAATCAGCCCCAGCATTTT.